The next 2 T cell receptor beta chains were all read from a single sample in a study of blood T cell repertoires in COVID-19 (dated by TCRdb to 2019 to 2021). Libraries were made using the immunoSEQ multiplex PCR assay. TCRdb retrieved this table from immuneACCESS and kept in-frame rearrangements only. Not all clones are present; in checked studies, unresolved V genes account for under half, and no reason is known for the remainder. This sample is represented by 190,000 or so clones; about 86% of them were singletons. 0.88% of the sample comes from the top ten. The sequenced sample was peripheral blood. Receptors originate from a woman younger than 30 who had recovered from COVID-19.

This clone turned up a few times. The chain recombines TRBV7-2 with TRBJ2-7, with D perhaps matching TRBD2 (6 bases). V lost 5 bases, J lost 3 bases, and 8 bases lay in between. CDR3 length: 12 residues. CDR1 is SGHTA and CDR2 is FQGNSA in the germline V gene. The CDR3 sequence: CASSPGGYEQYF. CDR3 nucleotides: TGTGCCAGCAGCCCCGGGGGCTACGAGCAGTACTTC.

The chain carries TRBV11-2 and TRBJ2-3, with 7 nucleotides matching TRBD2. This CDR3 has 16 amino acids. The V segment lost 1 base and the J segment 1 base; nucleotides outside the gene matches: 5. Looked up from germline, CDR1 is SGHAT and CDR2 is FQNNGV. The CDR3 region is CASSLGLASGTDTQYF. The CDR3 DNA reads as TGTGCCAGCAGCTTAGGACTAGCTTCCGGCACAGATACGCAGTATTTT.